These T cell receptor beta chains were read from a single sample in a study of cytomegalovirus exposure and HLA in healthy donors. Profiling relied on immunoSEQ multiplex PCR, and the TCRdb table lists in-frame clones only, not all of them. Here the sample spans roughly 170,000 clones, roughly 84% being singletons. Sequencing was performed on PBMCs. The receptors originated from a young woman in good health and CMV-seropositive. The CDR3 runs from the conserved cysteine through the conserved F or W. The D gene is left open where the match is weak. Part of the rows lack a size; the others show once, few, many or a class for expanded clones.

J gene	clone size	V gene	D gene	CDR3 protein	CDR3 DNA
TRBJ2-1	-	TRBV4-3	-	CASSQAGEQFF	TGCGCCAGCAGCCAAGCGGGAGAGCAGTTCTTC
TRBJ1-2	-	TRBV7-9	TRBD1	CASSLSEFRQGGGYTF	TGTGCCAGCAGCTTATCAGAGTTCCGGCAGGGGGGTGGCTACACCTTC
TRBJ1-2	-	TRBV6-1	-	CASSERPGVGYTF	TGTGCCAGCAGTGAACGGCCCGGAGTTGGCTACACCTTC
TRBJ2-7	-	TRBV7-9	-	CASSLARDSSLEQYF	TGTGCCAGCAGCTTAGCTCGAGACAGCTCTCTCGAGCAGTACTTC
TRBJ1-1	-	TRBV7-9	-	CASSYGEAFF	TGTGCCAGCAGTTACGGTGAAGCTTTCTTT
TRBJ2-7	-	TRBV7-2	-	CASSSSSEQYF	TGTGCCAGCAGCTCATCGAGCGAGCAGTACTTC
TRBJ1-1	-	TRBV2	-	CASSESQANTEAFF	TGTGCCAGCAGTGAAAGTCAGGCAAACACTGAAGCTTTCTTT
TRBJ2-7	-	TRBV4-1	TRBD1	CASSQGPDRGSYEQYF	TGCGCCAGCAGCCAAGGGCCTGACAGGGGTTCCTACGAGCAGTACTTC
TRBJ1-2	-	TRBV9	-	CASSDGVPLGYTF	TGTGCCAGCAGCGACGGAGTTCCGCTAGGCTACACCTTC
TRBJ1-2	-	TRBV5-1	TRBD1	CASPRLPNRGRWATGGYTF	TGCGCCAGCCCCCGCCTGCCAAACAGGGGGCGTTGGGCCACGGGAGGCTACACCTTC
TRBJ1-2	-	TRBV5-5	TRBD1	CASSLAGQGSRDYGYTF	TGTGCCAGCAGCTTGGCGGGACAGGGATCCAGAGACTATGGCTACACCTTC
TRBJ2-1	once	TRBV2	-	CACRDLAYNEQFF	TGTGCCTGCCGGGACTTAGCCTACAATGAGCAGTTCTTC
TRBJ2-3	-	TRBV5-1	TRBD1	CASRATGGTDTQYF	TGCGCCAGCAGAGCGACAGGGGGCACAGATACGCAGTATTTT
TRBJ2-1	once	TRBV7-8	-	CASSPTGLQANEQFF	TGTGCCAGCAGCCCGACGGGTCTACAAGCGAATGAGCAGTTCTTC
TRBJ1-1	-	TRBV14	-	CASSQGDSSRDPEAFF	TGTGCCAGCAGCCAGGGTGACAGTAGTCGTGACCCTGAAGCTTTCTTT
TRBJ1-3	-	TRBV28	TRBD1	CASSSPPGQGSGNTIYF	TGTGCCAGCAGTTCCCCACCGGGACAGGGTTCAGGAAACACCATATATTTT
TRBJ2-2	-	TRBV2	-	CASSPSSQGLKGTGELFF	TGTGCCAGCAGCCCTTCAAGTCAGGGGCTCAAGGGCACCGGGGAGCTGTTTTTT
TRBJ2-7	few	TRBV12-5	TRBD1	CASGPTGTYEQYF	TGTGCTAGTGGCCCGACAGGGACCTACGAGCAGTACTTC
TRBJ1-2	few	TRBV18	TRBD1	CASSRDRNGYTF	TGTGCCAGCTCACGGGACAGGAACGGCTACACCTTC
TRBJ2-5	-	TRBV5-6	-	CASSLHRAVGETQYF	TGTGCCAGCAGCCTCCACCGAGCGGTTGGTGAGACCCAGTACTTC
TRBJ1-3	-	TRBV4-2	-	CASSRRPGAGNTIYF	TGTGCCAGCAGCCGACGCCCAGGGGCTGGAAACACCATATATTTT
TRBJ1-4	-	TRBV11-2	TRBD1	CASSLGQGGTNEKLFF	TGTGCCAGCAGCTTAGGACAGGGCGGGACTAATGAAAAACTGTTTTTT
TRBJ2-5	-	TRBV18	TRBD1	CASSPPLQGETQYF	TGTGCCAGCTCACCACCGTTACAGGGGGAGACCCAGTACTTC
TRBJ1-1	few	TRBV4-1	-	CASSQDQVNAEAFF	TGCGCCAGCAGCCAAGATCAGGTGAATGCTGAAGCTTTCTTT
TRBJ1-1	-	TRBV6-1	TRBD1	CASRPTGGRTEAFF	TGTGCCAGCAGACCGACAGGGGGGAGAACTGAAGCTTTCTTT
TRBJ1-1	-	TRBV5-4	-	CASNRAGEAFF	TGTGCCAGCAACAGGGCCGGTGAAGCTTTCTTT
TRBJ2-5	-	TRBV2	TRBD2	CASSEAGLAGWGYQETQYF	TGTGCCAGCAGTGAAGCGGGACTAGCGGGGTGGGGATACCAAGAGACCCAGTACTTC